The 28 T cell receptor beta chains in this list originate from one sample, sequenced in a study of cytomegalovirus exposure and HLA in healthy donors (dated by TCRdb to about 2017). The method behind the library was the immunoSEQ multiplex PCR assay. A mixture of 60 forward primers for TCR Vbeta segments and 13 reverse primers for TCR Jbeta segments was used in the multiplex PCR. The table was pulled from immuneACCESS by TCRdb, which kept in-frame rearrangements only. Such tables lose some clones; where checked, under half of the loss comes from unresolved V genes, and the rest has no known cause. A total of around 140,000 clones appear in this sample, approximately 72% of them only once. The top ten hold over 5% of the sample. The sequenced sample consisted of PBMCs. These receptors were collected from a woman aged 55-69 years in good health and CMV-seronegative.

The chain employs TRBV9 and TRBJ2-7; D gene ambiguous. CDR1 and CDR2 from the germline V gene are SGDLS and YYNGEE. V was trimmed by 0 bases and J by 2 bases, leaving 15 bases between them. CDR3 length: 16 amino acids. Here the CDR3 reads CASSVDAGARTYEQYF. For the CDR3, the DNA is TGTGCCAGCAGCGTAGATGCAGGTGCCCGAACCTACGAGCAGTACTTC.

The V and J genes are TRBV6-5 and TRBJ2-7; tentative D call: TRBD2 (6 bases). CDR3 length: 16 residues. V shed 4 bases and J shed 5 bases, with 21 bases lying between them. Germline CDR1 and CDR2: MNHEY and SVGAGI. CDR3 in amino acids: CASSSPRGSKGHEQYF. The CDR3 region has the DNA TGTGCCAGCAGTTCCCCCCGGGGGAGCAAAGGCCACGAGCAGTACTTC.

The V and J genes are TRBV28 and TRBJ1-1; D not certain. Germline V gene sequence: CDR1 MDHEN, CDR2 SYDVKM. The CDR3 contains 11 residues. V dropped 8 bases and J dropped 4 bases, with 8 bases sitting between them. CDR3 sequence: CASEGFTEAFF. The CDR3 DNA follows: TGTGCCAGCGAGGGATTCACTGAAGCTTTCTTT.

The chain combines TRBV2 with TRBJ2-5; 8 bases align to TRBD2. The CDR3 is made up of 14 amino acids. V dropped 6 bases and J dropped 1; count of bases not matched to a gene: 4. CDR1 is SNHLY and CDR2 is FYNNEI in the germline V gene. CDR3 sequence (DNA): TGTGCCAGCAGGAAGCTAGCGGGCCAAGAGACCCAGTACTTC. Encoded protein: CASRKLAGQETQYF. Full variable domain (rest looked up from reference TRBV2 and TRBJ2-5): EPEVTQTPSHQVTQMGQEVILRCVPISNHLYFYWYRQILGQKVEFLVSFYNNEISEKSEIFDDQFSVERPDGSNFTLKIRSTKLEDSAMYFCASRKLAGQETQYFGPGTRLLVL.

This chain links TRBV19 with TRBJ2-2, with D possibly TRBD2 on 5 matching bases. Trimming shortened V by 4 bases and J by 0 bases, and 9 bases separated the two germline ends. The V gene's germline CDR1 is LNHDA and CDR2 SQIVND (reference sequence). There are 15 residues in the CDR3. The CDR3 DNA reads TGTGCCAGTAGTACCCGAGGGTCGAACACCGGGGAGCTGTTTTTT. Its protein product is CASSTRGSNTGELFF. The full variable domain, completed using reference TRBV19 and TRBJ2-2, is DGGITQSPKYLFRKEGQNVTLSCEQNLNHDAMYWYRQDPGQGLRLIYYSQIVNDFQKGDIAEGYSVSREKKESFPLTVTSAQKNPTAFYLCASSTRGSNTGELFFGEGSRLTVL.

Turning to this clone: Germline is not matched at one junction end, which may reflect a read error. J is TRBJ2-5 and V is TRBV7-9; D is ambiguous. The CDR3 spans 18 residues. Germline V CDR1 and CDR2: SEHNR, FQNEAQ (reference sequence). The DNA of the CDR3 is TGTTCCAGCAGCTTATGGGCCTTATCCCAAACTCTTCAAGAGACCCAGTACTTC. Translated, it gives CSSSLWALSQTLQETQYF.

The rearrangement joins TRBV29-1 to TRBJ2-1; no definite D call. CDR1 is SQVTM, CDR2 ANQGSEA, per germline. The CDR3 is made up of 15 amino acids. Trimming took off 5 bases at V and 7 bases at J, with 21 bases between the two ends. CDR3 sequence: CSVPLRWPVKNEQFF. CDR3 nucleotide sequence: TGCAGCGTTCCGCTTCGATGGCCCGTTAAGAATGAGCAGTTCTTC.

V gene TRBV5-6 combines with J gene TRBJ1-2; a weak D match, TRBD1 (5 bases). Germline V gene sequence: CDR1 SGHDT, CDR2 YYEEEE. The CDR3 has 16 residues. The V end lost 0 bases, the J end lost 4 bases, and 16 bases lay between the germline ends. The CDR3 reads CASSLVVPGGGYGYTF. CDR3 DNA: TGTGCCAGCAGCTTGGTTGTCCCGGGGGGAGGCTATGGCTACACCTTC.

V usage is TRBV11-1 and J usage is TRBJ1-1; 7 positions agree with TRBD1. Germline V lookup: CDR1 SGHAT, CDR2 FQDESV (reference sequence). The CDR3 runs 15 residues. V shed 5 bases and J 0 bases; nucleotides not matched to a gene: 6. The CDR3 protein is CASSVLQGMNTEAFF. The CDR3 DNA is TGTGCCAGCAGCGTCCTACAGGGGATGAACACTGAAGCTTTCTTT.

The rearrangement uses TRBV5-8 and TRBJ1-2, with TRBD1 as a possible D gene (5 bases). The CDR3 consists of 14 residues. V was cut by 2 bases and J by 2 bases, with 10 bases left in between. Germline CDR1 reads SGHTS; CDR2 reads YDEGEE. This CDR3 reads CASSLQASNYGYTF. For the CDR3, the DNA is TGTGCCAGCAGCTTACAGGCCTCAAACTATGGCTACACCTTC.

The CDR3 bases are TGTGCCAGCAGCCAGCTGGACAGGGGTGAGACCCAGTACTTC. Translating gives CASSQLDRGETQYF. The genes are TRBV4-2 and TRBJ2-5; 9 nucleotides match TRBD1. Looked up from germline, CDR1 is LGHNA and CDR2 is YNFKEQ. The V and J ends lost 3 bases and 5 bases, in that order; junction bases with no gene match: 4. This CDR3 region has 14 residues.

The V and J genes are TRBV5-4 and TRBJ2-5; 8 bases align to TRBD1. The J call is doubtful: the DNA matches TRBJ2-7 better. There are 14 residues in the CDR3. CDR1 is SGHNT, CDR2 YYREEE, per germline (reference sequence). For the CDR3, the DNA is TGTGCCAGCAGCTTGATGGCAGGGGGCGGCGAGCAGTACTTC. Translating it yields CASSLMAGGGEQYF.

This clone has a handful of counts. This chain joins TRBV5-5 and TRBJ2-1, with TRBD2 as a possible D gene (6 bases). The CDR3 covers 14 residues. Trimming pared 4 bases from V and 7 bases from J, leaving 15 bases between. CDR1 is SGHKS and CDR2 is YYEKEE in the germline V gene (reference sequence). CDR3 coding DNA: TGTGCCAGCAGCCCCACGTGGGCGGGAAATGAGCAGTTCTTC. It yields the protein CASSPTWAGNEQFF.

Of note for this clone: Sequence at one end of the junction differs from germline and may be a read error. V is TRBV6-5 and J is TRBJ2-7; D gene unclear. The CDR3 loop spans 14 amino acids. The germline gives CDR1 MNHEY, CDR2 SVGAGI. The CDR3 nucleotides are TGTGTCAGCAGTTACTCGATGGAGAGCTACGAGCAGTACTTC. Residues: CVSSYSMESYEQYF.

This clone occurred a few times. The chain carries TRBV7-2 and TRBJ2-2, with D tentatively TRBD2 (5 bases). The CDR3 sequence is 15 residues long. Germline-derived CDR1 and CDR2 are SGHTA and FQGNSA. Trimming stripped 4 bases from V and 5 bases from J, with 14 bases between. The DNA for the CDR3 is TGTGCCAGCAGCTCGAGGGTCAGATCAACCGGGGAGCTGTTTTTT. This sequence encodes CASSSRVRSTGELFF.

This clone has just a few counts. The chain couples TRBV29-1 to TRBJ2-7; 7 bases line up with TRBD2. J lost 11 bases, V lost 4 bases, and 8 bases had no gene match. Germline CDR1 is SQVTM and CDR2 is ANQGSEA. The CDR3 loop spans 11 amino acids. The CDR3 DNA is TGCAGCGTTGGAGGCGGGGGAGAGGAGTACTTC. It yields the protein CSVGGGGEEYF.

CDR3 DNA: TGCGCCAGCAGCCAAACGTATGGACAGCGGATTGGAAACACCATATATTTT. It encodes CASSQTYGQRIGNTIYF. The chain recombines TRBV4-3 with TRBJ1-3; tentative D call: TRBD1 (6 bases). Germline V lookup: CDR1 LGHNA, CDR2 YSLEER. The CDR3 has 17 residues. The V and J ends lost 2 bases and 3 bases respectively, with 17 bases between them.

The genes are TRBV10-3 and TRBJ1-6; D is perhaps TRBD1 (5 bases). From germline, CDR1 is ENHRY and CDR2 SYGVKD. The CDR3 runs 13 residues. V lost 7 bases, J lost 8 bases, and 12 bases lay in between. CDR3 sequence reads: CAITGVRDSPLHF. Here the CDR3 DNA reads TGTGCCATCACGGGGGTTCGGGATTCACCCCTCCACTTT.

V usage is TRBV15 and J usage is TRBJ2-7; tentatively, D is TRBD1 (5 bases). The germline gives CDR1 LNHNV, CDR2 YYDKDF (reference sequence). V was cut by 0 bases and J by 4 bases, with 7 bases left in between. The CDR3 covers 13 residues. The CDR3 region is CATSRDRGYEQYF. CDR3 in DNA: TGTGCCACCAGCAGAGATAGGGGATACGAGCAGTACTTC.

The chain joins TRBV7-2 to TRBJ2-1; 8 bases fit TRBD2. V gave up 2 bases and J gave up 6 bases; unmatched junction bases: 9. CDR1 and CDR2 from the germline V gene are SGHTA and FQGNSA. This CDR3 has 16 amino acids. The CDR3 reads CASSLSSGLVSNEQFF. DNA of the CDR3: TGTGCCAGCAGCTTAAGCTCGGGACTAGTTAGCAATGAGCAGTTCTTC.

This chain links TRBV11-1 with TRBJ2-2; 8 bases are a match to TRBD1. There are 14 residues in the CDR3. Unmatched junction bases numbered 8, after V lost 8 bases and J lost 6 bases. Germline-derived CDR1 and CDR2 are SGHAT and FQDESV (reference sequence). CDR3 residues: CASLGQGASGELFF. Here the CDR3 DNA reads TGTGCCAGCCTCGGGCAGGGGGCGTCCGGGGAGCTGTTTTTT.

The chain has TRBV28 and TRBJ2-7, with D tentatively TRBD2 (6 bases). The CDR3 contains 14 residues. V was shortened by 8 bases and J by 0 bases, with 14 bases between the two germline ends. Germline assignment: CDR1 MDHEN and CDR2 SYDVKM. The chain's CDR3 is CASHGGGFSYEQYF. The CDR3 region has the DNA TGTGCCAGCCATGGTGGGGGGTTCTCCTACGAGCAGTACTTC.

The rearrangement uses TRBV2 and TRBJ2-7, with D possibly being TRBD1 (5 bases). V lost 5 bases and J lost 2, with 16 bases in between. CDR3 size: 15 residues. Germline V lookup: CDR1 SNHLY, CDR2 FYNNEI. The CDR3 DNA follows: TGTGCCAGCAGTAACTTCAGGGCAGGAACCTACGAGCAGTACTTC. This codes for CASSNFRAGTYEQYF.

This sequence joins TRBV5-1 and TRBJ2-3; D is ambiguous. V lost 4 bases to trimming and J lost 0 bases, with 12 bases between them. This CDR3 is built from 15 residues. CDR1 and CDR2 (germline): SGHRS, YFSETQ. CDR3 coding DNA: TGCGCCAGCAGCCCTCAGGCAACTAGCACAGATACGCAGTATTTT. Its protein product is CASSPQATSTDTQYF.

V and J are TRBV5-5 and TRBJ1-1; D unclear. CDR3 size: 13 residues. Looked up from germline, CDR1 is SGHKS and CDR2 is YYEKEE (reference sequence). Deletions cut 4 bases from V and 1 base from J, with 8 bases between. Written as DNA, the CDR3 is TGTGCCAGCAGCATGACTGCGAACACTGAAGCTTTCTTT. Residues: CASSMTANTEAFF. The full variable domain, in which reference TRBV5-5 and TRBJ1-1 provide the parts outside the CDR3, is DAGVTQSPTHLIKTRGQQVTLRCSPISGHKSVSWYQQVLGQGPQFIFQYYEKEERGRGNFPDRFSARQFPNYSSELNVNALLLGDSALYLCASSMTANTEAFFGQGTRLTVV.

The V and J genes are TRBV10-3 and TRBJ2-7; 9 bases match TRBD1. V was clipped by 6 bases and J by 5 bases; unmatched bases: 11. Germline V gives CDR1 ENHRY, CDR2 SYGVKD. The CDR3 is made up of 15 amino acids. The CDR3 sequence is CAIREGNRGLDEQYF. In nucleotides, the CDR3 is TGTGCCATCAGAGAAGGGAACAGGGGGCTGGACGAGCAGTACTTC.

A note on this clone: This sample also contains other DNA sequences that code for the same CDR3. V is TRBV4-2 and J is TRBJ2-7; 8 nucleotides align to TRBD2. The germline V gene encodes CDR1 LGHNA and CDR2 YNFKEQ. The CDR3 is made up of 15 amino acids. V lost 0 bases and J lost 3; bases outside the gene matches: 4. The CDR3 region is CASSQDLAGGYEQYF. The DNA for the CDR3 is TGTGCCAGCAGCCAAGATCTGGCGGGGGGCTACGAGCAGTACTTC.

The chain carries TRBV13 and TRBJ2-6, with 7 positions matching TRBD1. The germline V gene encodes CDR1 PRHDT and CDR2 FYEKMQ (reference sequence). The CDR3 has 18 residues. V gave up 4 bases and J gave up 4 bases; unmatched junction bases: 13. The CDR3 protein is CASSSSGQALRGANVLTF. As DNA, the CDR3 is TGTGCCAGCAGCTCCTCAGGACAGGCCCTCCGGGGGGCCAACGTCCTGACTTTC.